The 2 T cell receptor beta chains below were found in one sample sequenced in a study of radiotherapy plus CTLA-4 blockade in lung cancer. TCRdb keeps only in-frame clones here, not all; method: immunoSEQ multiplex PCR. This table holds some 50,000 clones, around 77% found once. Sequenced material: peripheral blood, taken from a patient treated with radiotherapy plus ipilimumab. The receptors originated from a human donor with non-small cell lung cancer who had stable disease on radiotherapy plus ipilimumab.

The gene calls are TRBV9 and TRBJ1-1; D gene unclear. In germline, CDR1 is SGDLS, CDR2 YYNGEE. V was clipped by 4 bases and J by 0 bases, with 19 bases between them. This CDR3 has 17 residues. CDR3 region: CASSPQSRGTMNTEAFF. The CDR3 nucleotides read TGTGCCAGCAGCCCACAGTCGCGGGGTACCATGAACACTGAAGCTTTCTTT.

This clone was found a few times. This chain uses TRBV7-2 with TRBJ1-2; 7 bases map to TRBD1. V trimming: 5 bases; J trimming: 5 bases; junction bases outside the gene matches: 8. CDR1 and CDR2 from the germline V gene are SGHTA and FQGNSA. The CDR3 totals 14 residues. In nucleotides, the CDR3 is TGTGCCAGCAGCCCGGGACAGTCCTCGTATGGCTACACCTTC. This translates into CASSPGQSSYGYTF.